The T cell receptor beta chain under discussion was sequenced for a study of blood T cell repertoires in COVID-19. Study as a whole: There were acute and convalescent COVID-19 samples, and they came from the United States, Italy and Spain. Sources were T cells, B-cell-depleted T cells, or PBMCs; the material itself was cDNA or gDNA.

The CDR3 is 15 residues long. Trimming shortened V by 4 bases and J by 6 bases, and 19 bases separated the two germline ends. Germline V CDR1 and CDR2: ENHRY, SYGVKD. Produced via immunoSEQ multiplex PCR; TCRdb's table is partial and in-frame only. The sample carries approximately 240,000 clones, approximately 83% recorded once. This clonotype was sampled from a woman aged 60 to 75 with acute or convalescent COVID-19. V is TRBV10-3 and J is TRBJ2-7, with a tentative D call TRBD2 (6 bases). The source material was peripheral blood. The DNA for the CDR3 is TGTGCCATCAGTGTACGGGACGCTCGGGAGAGCGAGCAGTACTTC. Protein: CAISVRDARESEQYF.